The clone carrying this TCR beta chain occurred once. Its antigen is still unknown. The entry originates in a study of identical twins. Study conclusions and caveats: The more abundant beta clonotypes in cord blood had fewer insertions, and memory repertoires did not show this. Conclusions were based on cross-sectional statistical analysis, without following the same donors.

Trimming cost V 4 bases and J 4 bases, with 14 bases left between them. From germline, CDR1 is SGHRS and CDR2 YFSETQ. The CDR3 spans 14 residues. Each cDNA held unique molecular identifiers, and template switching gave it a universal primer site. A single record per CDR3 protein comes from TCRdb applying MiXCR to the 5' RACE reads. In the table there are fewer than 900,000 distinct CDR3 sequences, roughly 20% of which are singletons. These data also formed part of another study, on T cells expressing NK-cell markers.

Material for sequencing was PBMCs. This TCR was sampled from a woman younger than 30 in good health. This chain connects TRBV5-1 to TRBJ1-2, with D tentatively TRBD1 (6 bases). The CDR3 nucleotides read TGCGCCAGCAGCACAACAGGGACGGTCTATGGCTACACCTTC. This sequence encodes CASSTTGTVYGYTF.